The rows below give T cell receptor beta chains drawn from one sample of a study of regulatory T cells in long-lasting Graves disease. TCRdb analysed the multiplex PCR reads with MiXCR anew, one entry per CDR3 protein. The sample lists about 360,000 distinct CDR3 sequences; about 17% were seen once. This sample also appeared in a second study, on T cells in Graves' hyperthyroidism and ophthalmopathy.

The source material was peripheral blood mononuclear cells (PBMCs), sampled at new diagnosis, from a patient treated with antithyroid drugs. The receptors were gathered from a woman aged 18-29 years with Graves disease. Both conserved end residues are part of each CDR3. D genes are given only for firm matches. Expanded clones are given a class, and other clones once, few, many or no size at all.

d_gene	v_gene	abundance	j_gene	CDR3nt	CDR3aa
.	TRBV29-1	.	TRBJ1-2	TGCAGCGTATCCGCCCGGGTTGGCTACACCTTC	CSVSARVGYTF
TRBD1	TRBV3-1	many	TRBJ2-2	TGTGCCAGCAGCCAGGGGACAGCCGGGGAGCTGTTTTTT	CASSQGTAGELFF
.	TRBV25-1	.	TRBJ2-1	TGTGCCAGCAGTGAGATTTACGTTAGCGATGAGCAGTTCTTC	CASSEIYVSDEQFF
.	TRBV5-5	few	TRBJ2-7	TGTGCCAGCAGCTTGTCGGGACGGTGGATCTACGAGCAGTACTTC	CASSLSGRWIYEQYF
.	TRBV2	many	TRBJ1-1	TGTGCCAGCAGTCCTGATACGAACACTGAAGCTTTCTTT	CASSPDTNTEAFF
.	TRBV28	many	TRBJ1-6	TGTGCTACGGGGGGGGGCTGGTCACCCCTCCACTTT	CATGGGWSPLHF
.	TRBV11-2	few	TRBJ2-1	TGTGCCAGCAGCTTAGATCTTGACAATGAGCAGTTCTTC	CASSLDLDNEQFF
.	TRBV20-1	many	TRBJ1-1	TGCAGTGCTAGAAAGGGGATAGACACTGAAGCTTTCTTT	CSARKGIDTEAFF
TRBD2	TRBV6-2/TRBV6-3	many	TRBJ2-5	TGTGCCAGCAGAGACGGGGCTAGCGGGAGGAGGCGAGAGACCCAGTACTTC	CASRDGASGRRRETQYF
.	TRBV7-8	many	TRBJ1-6	TGTGCCAGCAGCTTGAAGCGGCCCCCCTATAATTCACCCCTCCACTTT	CASSLKRPPYNSPLHF
.	TRBV28	.	TRBJ1-5	TGTGCCAGCACCCCGGCGGGGCAGCCCCAGCATTTT	CASTPAGQPQHF
.	TRBV7-2	many	TRBJ1-1	TGTGCCAGCAGCCCCTACCGGTCCTCTAACACTGAAGCTTTCTTT	CASSPYRSSNTEAFF
.	TRBV6-1	.	TRBJ2-2	TGTGCCAGCAGTGAAACCGGGAAGGGCAGGGTTTACACCGGGGAGCTGTTTTTT	CASSETGKGRVYTGELFF
TRBD2	TRBV30	many	TRBJ2-1	TGTGCCTGGAGTGTACGGCGGGGGATGCATGAGCAGTTCTTC	CAWSVRRGMHEQFF
.	TRBV27	many	TRBJ2-3	TGTGCCAGCACCACTCACGGTACAGGTAGCACAGATACGCAGTATTTT	CASTTHGTGSTDTQYF
.	TRBV28	.	TRBJ1-6	TGTGCCAGCAGCCAAGCCCGGGGCTCCTATAATTCACCCCTCCACTTT	CASSQARGSYNSPLHF
.	TRBV7-9	.	TRBJ2-1	TGTGCCAGCAGCGGGGATCGCCAAGCTGAGCAGTTCTTC	CASSGDRQAEQFF
.	TRBV7-2	many	TRBJ2-7	TGTGCCAGCACCGCAGCCCAGTACGAGCAGTACTTC	CASTAAQYEQYF
TRBD1	TRBV5-1	.	TRBJ1-4	TGCGCCAGCAGCCCAATATGGACAGGGGGAGGTGAAAAACTGTTTTTT	CASSPIWTGGGEKLFF
.	TRBV5-5	.	TRBJ1-6	TGTGCCAGCAGCCCCCGAGGGACACTTAATTCACCCCTCCACTTT	CASSPRGTLNSPLHF
.	TRBV20-1	many	TRBJ1-2	TGCAGTGCTACAGGGTTGGACTATGGCTACACCTTC	CSATGLDYGYTF
TRBD1	TRBV29-1	few	TRBJ2-7	TGCAGCGTTGAAGGGGGGGACAGGGGCCCCTACGAGCAGTACTTC	CSVEGGDRGPYEQYF
TRBD1	TRBV11-2	many	TRBJ2-7	TGTGCCACCCGAAGGGGGCTCCAAGCCTACGAGCAGTACTTC	CATRRGLQAYEQYF
.	TRBV27	many	TRBJ2-3	TGTGCCAGCAGTTTTCTGGGAGGCACAGATACGCAGTATTTT	CASSFLGGTDTQYF
.	TRBV19	few	TRBJ1-2	TGTGCCAGTGGTGGGACACCTAACTATGGCTACACCTTC	CASGGTPNYGYTF
TRBD1	TRBV2	.	TRBJ1-2	TGTGCCAGCATGTTAGGGACAGGGGAAAACTATGGCTACACCTTC	CASMLGTGENYGYTF
TRBD2	TRBV5-6	few	TRBJ2-7	TGTGCCAGCAGCTCTGGCGGGGGGGATTCCTACGAGCAGTACTTC	CASSSGGGDSYEQYF
TRBD1	TRBV27	.	TRBJ2-6	TGTGCCAGCAGTTTCACAGGGGTGATTTCTGGGGCCAACGTCCTGACTTTC	CASSFTGVISGANVLTF
.	TRBV2	many	TRBJ1-1	TGTGCCAGCAGTGAAGGGCGCAGGACTGAAGCTTTCTTT	CASSEGRRTEAFF
.	TRBV30	many	TRBJ1-2	TGTGCCTGGAGTGCCCGGCTTCGGGAAGGCTACACCTTC	CAWSARLREGYTF
.	TRBV5-1	many	TRBJ1-1	TGCGCCAGCAGCTTGAGGTCGAACACTGAAGCTTTCTTT	CASSLRSNTEAFF
TRBD2	TRBV4-1	many	TRBJ2-7	TGCGCCAGCAGCGAACTAGCGGGAGTCTCCTACGAGCAGTACTTC	CASSELAGVSYEQYF
TRBD2	TRBV5-1	many	TRBJ2-3	TGCGCCAGCAGCTTGGTCCTAGCGGGGGGACCGAGCACAGATACGCAGTATTTT	CASSLVLAGGPSTDTQYF
.	TRBV19	.	TRBJ2-1	TGTGCCAGTACCACCAATCCAGGGGCCTACAATGAGCAGTTCTTC	CASTTNPGAYNEQFF
TRBD2	TRBV28	many	TRBJ2-7	TGTGCCAGCAGCCCCGGGGGGGTGTCCTACGAGCAGTACTTC	CASSPGGVSYEQYF
.	TRBV6-2/TRBV6-3	many	TRBJ2-3	TGTGCCAGCAGTTACTCGGGAGGACTTTCGGAGGGCACAGATACGCAGTATTTT	CASSYSGGLSEGTDTQYF
.	TRBV30	few	TRBJ2-4	TGTGCCGGTAAAGACAGATCTCTAGCCAAAAACATTCAGTACTTC	CAGKDRSLAKNIQYF
TRBD1	TRBV3-1	many	TRBJ1-2	TGTGCCAGCAGCCAAGAATGGACAGGGGCCTATGGCTACACCTTC	CASSQEWTGAYGYTF
.	TRBV5-8	many	TRBJ2-5	TGTGCCAGCAGCTTCCCTAATTTTCGGGGGGCTCCCCCGGGAGACCAAGAGACCCAGTACTTC	CASSFPNFRGAPPGDQETQYF
.	TRBV3-1	many	TRBJ2-3	TGTGCCAGCAGTCCCATGGGGGGCGCGACAGATACGCAGTATTTT	CASSPMGGATDTQYF
.	TRBV7-9	few	TRBJ1-5	TGTGCCAGCAGCTTGGGGGGAGATAGTCAGCCCCAGCATTTT	CASSLGGDSQPQHF
TRBD1	TRBV6-1	.	TRBJ1-5	TGTGCCAGCAGATGGACAGGGGGGAATCAGCCCCAGCATTTT	CASRWTGGNQPQHF
TRBD1	TRBV10-3	many	TRBJ2-1	TGTGCCATCAGGGGGACAGGGATCTCCTACAATGAGCAGTTCTTC	CAIRGTGISYNEQFF
.	TRBV4-2	.	TRBJ2-7	TGTGCCAGCAGCCGATTAACAGAGAATTCCTACGAGCAGTACTTC	CASSRLTENSYEQYF
TRBD1	TRBV5-4	.	TRBJ1-1	TGTGCCAGCAGCTCGTACAGGGGAGACAGCACTGAAGCTTTCTTT	CASSSYRGDSTEAFF
.	TRBV19	.	TRBJ2-3	TGTGCCAGTAGTGAAACTGGAGGCACAGATACGCAGTATTTT	CASSETGGTDTQYF
TRBD2	TRBV20-1	few	TRBJ2-7	TGCAGTGCCGGCCCGGGAGCGGGAGGACTCGGCGAGCAGTACTTC	CSAGPGAGGLGEQYF
TRBD1	TRBV5-6	many	TRBJ1-5	TGTGCCAGCAGCTTGGGTCCAGGGGGAATCGGCCAGCCCCAGCATTTT	CASSLGPGGIGQPQHF
TRBD2	TRBV5-1	many	TRBJ2-1	TGCGCCAGCAGCTCCCCCCCGAGCGGGGGGTTGGGGCAGTTCTTC	CASSSPPSGGLGQFF
TRBD2	TRBV20-1	many	TRBJ2-3	TGCAGTGCCCGAAACCTACTAGTAGCGGGAGTGACAGATACGCAGTATTTT	CSARNLLVAGVTDTQYF
.	TRBV7-9	.	TRBJ2-1	TGTGCCAGCAGCTTAGGTTCTGCAAATGAGCAGTTCTTC	CASSLGSANEQFF
.	TRBV6-5	many	TRBJ2-2	TGTGCCAGCAGTTACTCGACGGGCGGGGAGCTGTTTTTT	CASSYSTGGELFF
TRBD2	TRBV27	.	TRBJ2-5	TGTGCCAGCAGTCCACGGACTAGCGGGGGGGCCAGGACCCAGTACTTC	CASSPRTSGGARTQYF